This T cell receptor (beta chain) emerged from a study of CD8 T cells in ankylosing spondylitis. Findings and limits, study-wide: In ankylosing spondylitis blood, a motif of roughly 8 highly homologous TCR beta variants appeared characteristic. Clones linked to disease, bearing a CD8+ phenotype, were relatively rare in peripheral blood. Disease-associated clones were reportedly significantly overrepresented in matched ankylosing spondylitis synovial fluid.

Concerning this clonotype: The antigen is unknown.

V lost 5 bases to trimming and J lost 6 bases, with 10 bases between them. This CDR3 is 13 amino acids long. Germline assignment: CDR1 MNHNS and CDR2 SASEGT. TCRdb reanalysed the 5' RACE reads using MiXCR and keeps one entry per CDR3 protein. In the table there are approximately 220,000 distinct CDR3 sequences, under 30% of which are singletons. The source material was blood, either unsorted or a sorted T cell fraction (not recorded which). The gene calls are TRBV6-1 and TRBJ2-2; tentatively, D is TRBD2 (7 bases). The clonotype originates from a male donor with ankylosing spondylitis or in good health (not recorded which). CDR3 loop: CASSTGRAGELFF. As DNA, the CDR3 is TGTGCCAGCAGTACAGGGAGGGCCGGGGAGCTGTTTTTT.